The T cell receptor beta chain described here comes from a study of blood T cell repertoires in COVID-19. Study-wide context: Samples representing acute and convalescent COVID-19 were sourced from the United States, Italy and Spain. Nucleic acid was either cDNA or gDNA, and it came from T cells, B-cell-depleted T cells, or PBMCs.

The V gene lost 5 bases and the J gene lost 6 bases, with 20 bases spanning the gap. Germline V CDR1 and CDR2: SGHAT, FQNNGV. The CDR3 totals 15 residues. In the original analysis: Estimation of nucleated cell counts was performed using reference gene primer amplification. Sequencing used immunoSEQ multiplex PCR; TCRdb keeps in-frame clones, though not all of them. V and J calls and clone size come straight from that table; D and trimming were deduced from the DNA. This table has about 210,000 clones, more than 65% appearing once. The sequence derives from a man aged 45-65 years with active or convalescent COVID-19. This rearrangement joins TRBV11-2 to TRBJ2-7, with a tentative D call TRBD2 (6 bases). Sequenced material: peripheral blood. CDR3 nucleotide sequence: TGTGCCAGCAGCCCGAGACTCACTAGCTCCGGCGAGCAGTACTTC. This encodes CASSPRLTSSGEQYF.